Sequencing of this TCR beta chain was carried out in a study of regulatory T cells in long-lasting Graves disease. Turning to the study itself: Duration of antithyroid drug therapy among newly diagnosed Graves' patients was under 3 months.

The time point here: newly diagnosed GD, antithyroid drugs for less than 3 months. PBMCs were the source of the RNA used for TCR sequencing. Criteria from the American Thyroid Association guidelines were applied to diagnose Graves' disease. Sequencing libraries for TCR beta were prepared with iRepertoire HTBI primers and Arm-PCR of CDR3 regions. TCRdb redid the calling of the multiplex PCR reads with MiXCR, one entry per CDR3 protein. The data contain hundreds of thousands of distinct CDR3 sequences, roughly 15% of them seen just once; the ten biggest clones take up 20% to 25%. V was cut by 11 bases and J by 6 bases, with 26 bases left in between. This CDR3 comprises 16 residues. Germline CDR1 is SNHLY and CDR2 is FYNNEI. This clonotype was found many times.

This TCR derives from a female donor with Graves disease. Here the sequenced sample was peripheral blood mononuclear cells (PBMCs), taken at new diagnosis, from a patient treated with antithyroid drugs. The V call is TRBV2, the J call TRBJ2-1; the D gene could be TRBD1 or TRBD2 (5 bases each). CDR3 in DNA: TGTGCCTTCAACCCCCTAACGGGGCCCACAGGCAATGAGCAGTTCTTC. It yields the protein CAFNPLTGPTGNEQFF.